The entry that follows covers one T cell receptor (beta chain) sequence. Its antigen remains unidentified. V gave up 6 bases and J gave up 5 bases, with 13 bases separating them. The CDR3 consists of 13 residues. From germline, CDR1 is ENHRY and CDR2 SYGVKD. This entry comes from a study of cytomegalovirus exposure and HLA in healthy donors. Study-wide context: Assignment to the Caucasian-associated ancestry cluster applied to approximately 80% of the roughly 400 genotyped donors. Study observations and caveats: In a later analysis, DRB1 alleles had the most associated TCRs; HLA-C alleles the fewest. The study designated some 180 TCR beta chains cytomegalovirus-associated.

PCR involved 60 Vbeta and 13 Jbeta primers. Source study methods: In a later analysis, around 12 million of some 80 million unique beta chains occurred in at least two donors. Libraries were prepared by immunoSEQ multiplex PCR; TCRdb keeps only in-frame clonotypes and omits some of them. V, J and clone size are taken as reported in that table, and D and trimming were inferred from the DNA itself. The sample carries 160,000 or so clones, 70% to 80% recorded once. The source is a woman aged 50 to 60 in good health and CMV-seronegative. The sequenced sample consisted of PBMCs. The chain joins TRBV10-3 to TRBJ1-2; TRBD1 might be the D (5 bases). CDR3 loop: CAISGTGDYGYTF. As DNA, the CDR3 is TGTGCCATCAGCGGGACTGGGGATTATGGCTACACCTTC.